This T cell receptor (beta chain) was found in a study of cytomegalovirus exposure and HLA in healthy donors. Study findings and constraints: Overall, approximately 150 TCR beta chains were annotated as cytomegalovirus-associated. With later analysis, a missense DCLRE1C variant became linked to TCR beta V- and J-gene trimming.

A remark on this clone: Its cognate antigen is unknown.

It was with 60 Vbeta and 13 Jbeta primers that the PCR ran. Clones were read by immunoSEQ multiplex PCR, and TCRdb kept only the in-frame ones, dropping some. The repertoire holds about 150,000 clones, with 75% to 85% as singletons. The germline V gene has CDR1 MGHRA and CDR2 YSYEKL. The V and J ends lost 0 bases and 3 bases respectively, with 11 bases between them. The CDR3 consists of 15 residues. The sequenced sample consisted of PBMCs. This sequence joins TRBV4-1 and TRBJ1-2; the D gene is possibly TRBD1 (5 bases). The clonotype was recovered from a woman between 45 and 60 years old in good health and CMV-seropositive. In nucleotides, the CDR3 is TGCGCCAGCAGCCAAGAGGCCACAGGTCACTATGGCTACACCTTC. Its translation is CASSQEATGHYGYTF.